The 21 T cell receptor beta chains in this list originate from one sample, sequenced in a study of identical twins. Each CDR3 protein gets one entry after TCRdb re-called the 5' RACE reads with MiXCR. Among hundreds of thousands of distinct CDR3 sequences listed, approximately 7% were seen once. These records were also assigned to another study, of yellow fever vaccine responses in identical twins.

The sequenced sample consisted of memory (CD45RO+) T cells sorted from blood. These receptor sequences come from a woman between 18 and 29 years old in good health.

This clonotype was detected a few times. The chain combines TRBV28 with TRBJ2-3; TRBD2 aligns across 9 bases. The CDR3 sequence is 15 residues long. Germline assignment: CDR1 MDHEN and CDR2 SYDVKM. After removal of 4 bases from V and 4 bases from J, the junction contained 6 bases not matched to a gene. CDR3 region: CASSSAGGGADTQYF. The CDR3 nucleotides are TGTGCCAGCAGTTCGGCGGGAGGGGGCGCAGATACGCAGTATTTT.

This clonotype was counted ten times or more. This chain uses TRBV4-1 with TRBJ1-6, with 9 bases identical to TRBD1. CDR1 and CDR2 (germline): MGHRA, YSYEKL. This CDR3 comprises 15 residues. Trimming removed 1 base from V and 9 bases from J; junction bases left unmatched: 4. The CDR3 sequence: CASSQGLQGASPLHF. CDR3 nucleotides: TGCGCCAGCAGCCAAGGTCTACAGGGGGCTTCACCCCTCCACTTT.

This clonotype has ten or more counts. The V and J genes are TRBV5-1 and TRBJ2-5, with 10 nucleotides matching TRBD2. Germline V gene sequence: CDR1 SGHRS, CDR2 YFSETQ. The CDR3 contains 14 residues. With 4 bases clipped from V and 5 bases from J, the junction kept 5 bases outside the gene matches. CDR3 DNA: TGCGCCAGCAGCGGCAGCGGGAGGGCGGAGACCCAGTACTTC. It specifies CASSGSGRAETQYF.

This clonotype appeared a few times. This chain connects TRBV7-6 to TRBJ2-7; a possible D gene is TRBD2 (6 bases). The V and J ends lost 1 base and 3 bases respectively, with 10 bases between them. This CDR3 spans 14 amino acids. CDR1 SGHVS and CDR2 FNYEAQ come from the germline V gene. CDR3 nucleotides: TGTGCCAGCAGCTTAGATGAGGGAGGCTACGAGCAGTACTTC. Protein: CASSLDEGGYEQYF. The full variable domain, rest sourced from reference TRBV7-6 and TRBJ2-7, is GAGVSQSPRYKVTKRGQDVALRCDPISGHVSLYWYRQALGQGPEFLTYFNYEAQQDKSGLPNDRFSAERPEGSISTLTIQRTEQRDSAMYRCASSLDEGGYEQYFGPGTRLTVT.

This clonotype has a handful of counts. The chain carries TRBV29-1 and TRBJ1-1; tentatively, D is TRBD1 (6 bases). Germline V gene lookup returns CDR1 SQVTM and CDR2 ANQGSEA. V lost 7 bases and J 8 bases, leaving 17 bases between the germline ends. CDR3 length: 12 amino acids. CDR3 in amino acids: CSGAKTGAEAFF. CDR3 sequence (DNA): TGCAGCGGGGCTAAGACAGGAGCCGAAGCTTTCTTT.

This clonotype appeared many times. This chain links TRBV11-2 with TRBJ2-7; TRBD2 might be the D (6 bases). Germline-derived CDR1 and CDR2 are SGHAT and FQNNGV. Trimming took off 5 bases at V and 0 bases at J, with 11 bases between the two ends. This CDR3 spans 14 amino acids. This CDR3 reads CASSPYGSSYEQYF. CDR3 bases: TGTGCCAGCAGCCCATACGGGAGCTCCTACGAGCAGTACTTC.

This clonotype was picked up many times. This rearrangement joins TRBV7-8 to TRBJ2-2; TRBD2 agrees at 10 bases. Germline-derived CDR1 and CDR2 are SGHVS and FQNEAQ. Germline trimming cut 5 bases from V and 5 bases from J; bases unmatched to any gene: 5. The CDR3 has 15 residues. The CDR3 sequence is CASSRPGLATGELFF. The CDR3 DNA is TGTGCCAGCAGCCGTCCGGGACTAGCGACCGGGGAGCTGTTTTTT.

Only a few counts were recorded for this clonotype. The chain links TRBV13 to TRBJ2-3, with D perhaps assigned TRBD1 or TRBD2 (6 bases each). CDR1 and CDR2 from the germline V gene are PRHDT and FYEKMQ (reference sequence). V lost 5 bases and J lost 11, with 14 bases in between. The CDR3 is 12 residues long. CDR3 DNA: TGTGCCAGCAGCCTGCTGGGGGGCGGGCAGTATTTT. Translation: CASSLLGGGQYF.

This clonotype occurred many times. The chain carries TRBV2 and TRBJ2-2, with D unclear. Looked up from germline, CDR1 is SNHLY and CDR2 is FYNNEI. This CDR3 has 14 amino acids. Between the trimmed V and J ends, which lost 2 bases and 7 bases, there was a span of 11 bases. The CDR3, as DNA: TGTGCCAGCAGTGAAAGTCGTTCCGTCGGGGAGCTGTTTTTT. Translated, it gives CASSESRSVGELFF.

The table lists this clonotype with a few counts. The J gene is TRBJ2-3, the V gene TRBV29-1; 13 bases fit TRBD2. V gave up 2 bases and J gave up 2 bases; unmatched junction bases: 19. The germline V gene has CDR1 SQVTM and CDR2 ANQGSEA. This CDR3 comprises 21 residues. CDR3 protein: CSVESPGTSGTIVGFTDTQYF. DNA of the CDR3: TGCAGCGTTGAATCCCCCGGGACTAGCGGGACCATCGTCGGGTTCACAGATACGCAGTATTTT.

The chain carries TRBV6-2 or TRBV6-3 and TRBJ2-5, with TRBD1 matching 7 bases. With V trimmed by 7 bases and J by 5 bases, 16 bases remained unmatched. CDR1 is MNHEY and CDR2 is SVGEGT in the germline V gene. The CDR3 has 16 amino acids. The CDR3 region has the DNA TGTGCCAGCACCCCCCGCACGACAGGGATGGGGGAGACCCAGTACTTC. Translated, it gives CASTPRTTGMGETQYF.

This clonotype was counted only a few times. DNA for the CDR3: TGCGCCAGCAGCCCTGGGACAGGCCTTTACCAAGAGACCCAGTACTTC. It is translated as CASSPGTGLYQETQYF. V and J are TRBV5-1 and TRBJ2-5; 8 bases align to TRBD1. The CDR3 is 16 residues long. Germline CDR1 is SGHRS and CDR2 is YFSETQ. Unmatched junction bases numbered 8, after V lost 4 bases and J lost 0 bases.

The V and J genes are TRBV4-1 and TRBJ2-2; 11 bases are a match to TRBD1. The CDR3 extends over 14 amino acids. Germline values: CDR1 MGHRA, CDR2 YSYEKL. Germline trimming cut 7 bases from V and 4 bases from J; bases unmatched to any gene: 2. As DNA, the CDR3 is TGCGCCAGCACAGGGACAGGGGGCACCGGGGAGCTGTTTTTT. Residues: CASTGTGGTGELFF.

This clonotype was counted ten times or more. The chain recombines TRBV27 with TRBJ2-4; 9 bases map to TRBD2. V was pared by 4 bases and J by 10 bases, with 11 bases of the junction left unmatched. The CDR3 contains 15 residues. Germline CDR1 is MNHEY and CDR2 is SMNVEV (reference sequence). The CDR3, as DNA: TGTGCCAGCAGTTCCCCTCGAGCGGGGGGAGAAATTCAGTACTTC. Translating it yields CASSSPRAGGEIQYF.

At least ten counts were recorded for this clonotype. V and J are TRBV6-1 and TRBJ1-2, with no clear D. Trimming removed 0 bases from V and 2 bases from J, with 4 bases in between. There are 13 residues in the CDR3. The germline gives CDR1 MNHNS, CDR2 SASEGT. The CDR3 sequence: CASSEAGNYGYTF. The CDR3 nucleotides are TGTGCCAGCAGTGAAGCGGGGAACTATGGCTACACCTTC.

This clonotype was seen more than once but under ten times. J is TRBJ1-5 and V is TRBV7-2; weak D call: TRBD1 (6 bases). Germline V gene data show CDR1 as SGHTA and CDR2 as FQGNSA. The ends were cut back, 5 bases at V and 2 bases at J, with 10 bases in the middle. The CDR3 covers 14 residues. For the CDR3, the DNA is TGTGCCAGCAGCAGCAGGGGAGGCAATCAGCCCCAGCATTTT. It specifies CASSSRGGNQPQHF. Full variable domain (outside the CDR3, taken from reference TRBV7-2 and TRBJ1-5): GAGVSQSPSNKVTEKGKDVELRCDPISGHTALYWYRQSLGQGLEFLIYFQGNSAPDKSGLPSDRFSAERTGGSVSTLTIQRTQQEDSAVYLCASSSRGGNQPQHFGDGTRLSIL.

This clonotype was detected a few times. The V call is TRBV5-6, the J call TRBJ1-2; D is uncertain. The CDR3 extends over 13 amino acids. Per germline, CDR1 SGHDT and CDR2 YYEEEE. V lost 1 base and J lost 8, with 12 bases in between. CDR3 bases: TGTGCCAGCAGCTTGAACAGTGTTCGGGGCTACACCTTC. Protein: CASSLNSVRGYTF.

This clonotype was seen only a few times. The V gene is TRBV11-3, the J gene TRBJ2-1; TRBD1 aligns across 8 bases. CDR1 and CDR2 (germline): SGHNT, YENEEA. With 3 bases clipped from V and 3 bases from J, the junction kept 7 bases outside the gene matches. The CDR3 runs 16 residues. The CDR3 region has the DNA TGTGCCAGCAGCTTGTCCCAGGGGGCTGGCTACAATGAGCAGTTCTTC. Translated: CASSLSQGAGYNEQFF. Complete variable domain (other parts from reference TRBV11-3 and TRBJ2-1): EAGVVQSPRYKIIEKKQPVAFWCNPISGHNTLYWYLQNLGQGPELLIRYENEEAVDDSQLPKDRFSAERLKGVDSTLKIQPAELGDSAVYLCASSLSQGAGYNEQFFGPGTRLTVL.

This clonotype was picked up many times. This chain connects TRBV24-1 to TRBJ2-1; 9 bases agree with TRBD2. V shed 8 bases and J 5 bases; nucleotides not matched to a gene: 6. Germline V lookup: CDR1 KGHDR, CDR2 SFDVKD. The CDR3 runs 14 residues. The DNA of the CDR3 is TGTGCCACCACCACGGGACTAGCTAACAATGAGCAGTTCTTC. Translating it yields CATTTGLANNEQFF.

This clonotype was seen many times. The V gene is TRBV20-1, the J gene TRBJ2-2; 7 bases are a match to TRBD1. The CDR3 contains 16 residues. V gave up 2 bases and J gave up 1 base; unmatched junction bases: 7. The germline CDR1 and CDR2 sequences are DFQATT and SNEGSKA (reference sequence). Here the CDR3 reads CSARTMTGLNTGELFF. As DNA, the CDR3 is TGCAGTGCTAGAACTATGACAGGGTTGAACACCGGGGAGCTGTTTTTT.

This clonotype has at least ten counts. This chain connects TRBV3-1 to TRBJ2-1, with D possibly being TRBD1 or TRBD2 (5 bases each). Trimming removed 1 base at V and 10 bases at J, with 8 bases between. The CDR3 is 12 residues long. Germline CDR1 reads LGHDT; CDR2 reads YNNKEL (reference sequence). The CDR3 sequence is CASSQAGPEQFF. The DNA for the CDR3 is TGTGCCAGCAGCCAAGCGGGACCGGAGCAGTTCTTC.